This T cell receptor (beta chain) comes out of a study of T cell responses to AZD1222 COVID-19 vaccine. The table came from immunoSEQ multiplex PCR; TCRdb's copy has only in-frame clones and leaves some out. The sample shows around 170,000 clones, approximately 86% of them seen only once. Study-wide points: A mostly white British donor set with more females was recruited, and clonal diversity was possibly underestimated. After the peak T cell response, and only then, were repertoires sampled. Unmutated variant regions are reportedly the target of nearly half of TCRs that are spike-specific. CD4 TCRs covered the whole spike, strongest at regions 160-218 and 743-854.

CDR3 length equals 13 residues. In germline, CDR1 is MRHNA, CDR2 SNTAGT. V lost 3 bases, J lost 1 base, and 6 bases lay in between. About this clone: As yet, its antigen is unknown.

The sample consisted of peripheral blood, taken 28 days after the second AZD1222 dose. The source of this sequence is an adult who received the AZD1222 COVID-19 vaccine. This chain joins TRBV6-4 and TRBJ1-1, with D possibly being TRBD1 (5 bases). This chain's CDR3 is CASSERGNTEAFF. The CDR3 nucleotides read TGTGCCAGCAGTGAGAGGGGGAACACTGAAGCTTTCTTT.